Below, 14 T cell receptor beta chains from the same sample are listed, as sequenced in a study of blood T cell repertoires in COVID-19. Clones were sequenced by immunoSEQ multiplex PCR, and TCRdb holds only the in-frame ones, with some missing. Here the sample spans some 260,000 clones, under 85% being singletons. Input material: peripheral blood. The receptors shown here come from a middle-aged woman with active or convalescent COVID-19.

The genes are TRBV6-4 and TRBJ2-2; 10 bases are a match to TRBD2. Germline V gene lookup returns CDR1 MRHNA and CDR2 SNTAGT. V dropped 2 bases and J dropped 2; count of bases not matched to a gene: 11. This CDR3 comprises 19 residues. The CDR3 sequence is CASSDALNVAGGNTGELFF. Here the CDR3 DNA reads TGTGCCAGCAGTGACGCTTTGAACGTAGCGGGGGGTAACACCGGGGAGCTGTTTTTT.

CDR3 loop: CASSNNRDSRTEAFF. The CDR3 DNA is TGTGCCAGCAGCAACAACCGGGACAGTAGGACTGAAGCTTTCTTT. The chain couples TRBV7-9 to TRBJ1-1; 7 positions match TRBD1. V lost 5 bases to trimming and J lost 5 bases; unmatched junction nucleotides: 11. The CDR3 runs 15 residues. Germline assignment: CDR1 SEHNR and CDR2 FQNEAQ (reference sequence).

The chain links TRBV28 to TRBJ2-7; D might be TRBD2 (6 bases). This CDR3 spans 14 amino acids. V was shortened by 1 base and J by 1 base, with 8 bases between the two germline ends. Germline assignment: CDR1 MDHEN and CDR2 SYDVKM. The CDR3, as DNA: TGTGCCAGCAGTTTATTCGGGGGATCCTACGAGCAGTACTTC. Encoded protein: CASSLFGGSYEQYF.

Worth noting for this clone: Other DNA sequences in the same sample also yield this CDR3. This chain joins TRBV7-2 and TRBJ2-1, with 11 bases identical to TRBD2. Trimming cost V 0 bases and J 5 bases; bases outside gene matches: 3. Germline values: CDR1 SGHTA, CDR2 FQGNSA. The CDR3 contains 16 residues. The CDR3 loop is CASSLALAGGHNEQFF. CDR3 DNA sequence: TGTGCCAGCAGCTTAGCGCTAGCGGGGGGTCACAATGAGCAGTTCTTC.

This clone came up once. The chain carries TRBV11-1 and TRBJ2-1, with D tentatively TRBD2 (7 bases). Trimming cost V 4 bases and J 3 bases, with 16 bases left between them. The CDR3 contains 16 residues. Germline CDR1 SGHAT, CDR2 FQDESV (reference sequence). CDR3 loop: CASSYSAGAFYNEQFF. CDR3 DNA: TGTGCCAGCAGCTATTCCGCGGGGGCTTTCTACAATGAGCAGTTCTTC.

This clone has just one count. The chain combines TRBV6-1 with TRBJ1-2; TRBD1 agrees at 9 bases. V shed 2 bases, J shed 3 bases, and the junction held 7 bases outside the gene matches. Germline V gene sequence: CDR1 MNHNS, CDR2 SASEGT. This CDR3 contains 16 residues. CDR3 protein: CASSETPDRGDYGYTF. The CDR3 DNA reads as TGTGCCAGCAGTGAAACCCCTGACAGGGGGGACTATGGCTACACCTTC.

J is TRBJ1-4 and V is TRBV5-4, with 7 bases matching TRBD1. The V and J ends lost 4 bases and 10 bases, in that order; junction bases with no gene match: 16. The CDR3 contains 16 residues. The germline gives CDR1 SGHNT, CDR2 YYREEE (reference sequence). CDR3 in DNA: TGTGCCAGCAGCACCCAATCCGGGACAGAAGACGGAAAACTGTTTTTT. Translation gives CASSTQSGTEDGKLFF.

This sequence joins TRBV5-5 and TRBJ1-6, with no clear D. CDR1 is SGHKS and CDR2 is YYEKEE in the germline V gene (reference sequence). The V end was cut by 3 bases, the J end by 0 bases, with 13 bases between. This CDR3 is 17 amino acids long. The CDR3 nucleotides read TGTGCCAGCAGCTCCTACATTGCGGGCTCCTATAATTCACCCCTCCACTTT. Encoded protein: CASSSYIAGSYNSPLHF.

The chain recombines TRBV3-1 (or the pseudogene TRBV3-2) with TRBJ1-5, with TRBD1 matching 8 bases. The CDR3 has 14 residues. The germline CDR1 and CDR2 sequences are LGHDT and YNNKEL (reference sequence). J gave up 6 bases and V 2 bases, and 3 bases lay outside the gene matches. The CDR3 sequence is CASSQSGGPQPQHF. The DNA for the CDR3 is TGTGCCAGCAGCCAATCAGGGGGCCCTCAGCCCCAGCATTTT.

The V gene is TRBV28, the J gene TRBJ2-7; 10 positions agree with TRBD1. The CDR3 contains 15 residues. The ends lost 6 bases at V and 6 bases at J; junction bases unmatched: 11. Looked up from germline, CDR1 is MDHEN and CDR2 is SYDVKM. CDR3 protein: CASREDRGRSSEQYV. CDR3 DNA: TGTGCCAGCAGAGAAGACAGGGGGCGGTCGAGCGAGCAGTACGTC.

This rearrangement joins TRBV11-2 to TRBJ2-1, with TRBD2 matching over 8 bases. Germline V gene lookup returns CDR1 SGHAT and CDR2 FQNNGV. The V and J ends lost 4 bases and 8 bases, in that order; junction bases with no gene match: 13. The CDR3 consists of 16 residues. The DNA of the CDR3 is TGTGCCAGCAGCTCCCTCATAGCGGGGTTCGCCGATGAGCAGTTCTTC. Its protein is CASSSLIAGFADEQFF.

The CDR3 DNA sequence: TGCGCCAGCAGCCATTTCCTTTGGGGACAGACTAATGAAAAACTGTTTTTT. Residues: CASSHFLWGQTNEKLFF. The J gene is TRBJ1-4, the V gene TRBV4-1; 7 nucleotides align to TRBD1. The CDR3 covers 17 residues. V was clipped by 3 bases and J by 2 bases; unmatched bases: 9. CDR1 MGHRA and CDR2 YSYEKL come from the germline V gene.

The chain joins TRBV30 to TRBJ1-1, with D uncertain. Looked up from germline, CDR1 is GTSNPN and CDR2 is SVGIG (reference sequence). This CDR3 spans 9 amino acids. V lost 3 bases and J lost 7, with 3 bases in between. The CDR3 loop is CAWSREAFF. For the CDR3, the DNA is TGTGCCTGGAGCCGTGAAGCTTTCTTT.

In regard to this clone: Other DNA sequences within the sample encode an identical CDR3. V and J are TRBV19 and TRBJ2-1; 7 positions agree with TRBD1. Trimming took 6 bases from V and 5 from J; bases not matched to a gene: 1. The germline V gene encodes CDR1 LNHDA and CDR2 SQIVND (reference sequence). There are 12 residues in the CDR3. The CDR3 DNA is TGTGCCAGTAGACAGGGGAACAATGAGCAGTTCTTC. Translating gives CASRQGNNEQFF.